This is a list of T cell receptor beta chains from one sample in a study of T cell responses to AZD1222 COVID-19 vaccine. Libraries were prepared by immunoSEQ multiplex PCR; TCRdb keeps only in-frame clonotypes and omits some of them. The top ten hold roughly 4.4% of the sample, which has about 130,000 clones, roughly 88% seen once. This specimen was peripheral blood, taken on day 0 of MenACWY control vaccination. Every receptor here comes from an adult in good health. Both conserved end residues are part of each CDR3. The D gene is left open where the match is weak. Where a row states a size, it is once, few, many or the class of an expanded clone; other rows omit it.

v_call: TRBV7-7
j_call: TRBJ2-7
d_call: TRBD2
clone_size: -
cdr3_aa: CASSKREGLPYEQYF
cdr3_nt: TGTGCCAGCAGCAAGCGGGAGGGCCTCCCATACGAGCAGTACTTC

v_call: TRBV24-1
j_call: TRBJ2-1
d_call: TRBD2
clone_size: -
cdr3_aa: CATSDLALAGAKGEQFF
cdr3_nt: TGTGCCACCAGTGATTTAGCACTAGCGGGAGCCAAGGGTGAGCAGTTCTTC

v_call: TRBV2
j_call: TRBJ1-1
d_call: TRBD1
clone_size: -
cdr3_aa: CASRRQGLETEAFF
cdr3_nt: TGTGCCAGCAGGAGACAGGGGTTGGAGACTGAAGCTTTCTTT

v_call: TRBV6-5
j_call: TRBJ1-3
d_call: TRBD1
clone_size: -
cdr3_aa: CASSLTGDSGNTIYF
cdr3_nt: TGTGCCAGCAGTTTGACAGGGGACTCTGGAAACACCATATATTTT

v_call: TRBV28
j_call: TRBJ1-6
d_call: -
clone_size: -
cdr3_aa: CASSLPLTGLSDSPLHF
cdr3_nt: TGTGCCAGCAGTTTACCCCTGACAGGTTTGTCAGATTCACCCCTCCACTTT

v_call: TRBV28
j_call: TRBJ1-6
d_call: -
clone_size: -
cdr3_aa: CASSWELTGSPLHF
cdr3_nt: TGTGCCAGCAGTTGGGAGCTAACGGGATCACCCCTCCACTTT

v_call: TRBV5-1
j_call: TRBJ1-1
d_call: -
clone_size: -
cdr3_aa: CASTPGGRVNTEAFF
cdr3_nt: TGCGCCAGCACCCCTGGAGGCAGAGTGAACACTGAAGCTTTCTTT

v_call: TRBV6-5
j_call: TRBJ2-1
d_call: -
clone_size: once
cdr3_aa: CASSLGVVLYNEQFF
cdr3_nt: TGTGCCAGCAGTTTAGGAGTTGTTCTATACAATGAGCAGTTCTTC

v_call: TRBV28
j_call: TRBJ1-2
d_call: -
clone_size: -
cdr3_aa: CASSLFGTDYGYTF
cdr3_nt: TGTGCCAGCAGTTTATTCGGGACGGACTATGGCTACACCTTC

v_call: TRBV19
j_call: TRBJ2-2
d_call: -
clone_size: few
cdr3_aa: CASQYPVGTGELFF
cdr3_nt: TGTGCCAGTCAGTACCCGGTCGGGACCGGGGAGCTGTTTTTT

v_call: TRBV5-4
j_call: TRBJ2-4
d_call: TRBD2
clone_size: -
cdr3_aa: CASSTAGGMGIQYF
cdr3_nt: TGTGCCAGCAGCACGGCGGGGGGGATGGGCATTCAGTACTTC

v_call: TRBV3-1/TRBV3-2
j_call: TRBJ1-3
d_call: -
clone_size: -
cdr3_aa: CASSQDTSSGNTIYF
cdr3_nt: TGTGCCAGCAGCCAAGATACGAGCTCTGGAAACACCATATATTTT

v_call: TRBV7-2
j_call: TRBJ2-1
d_call: -
clone_size: -
cdr3_aa: CASSFYVYNEQFF
cdr3_nt: TGTGCCAGCAGCTTCTACGTTTACAATGAGCAGTTCTTC

v_call: TRBV15
j_call: TRBJ1-2
d_call: -
clone_size: -
cdr3_aa: CATSTRRYGYTF
cdr3_nt: TGTGCCACCAGCACAAGGAGGTATGGCTACACCTTC

v_call: TRBV7-9
j_call: TRBJ1-1
d_call: -
clone_size: -
cdr3_aa: CASSLSGVNTEAFF
cdr3_nt: TGTGCCAGCAGCTTATCGGGGGTGAACACTGAAGCTTTCTTT

v_call: TRBV13
j_call: TRBJ1-1
d_call: -
clone_size: -
cdr3_aa: CASSSRDIRRYAEAFF
cdr3_nt: TGTGCCAGCAGCTCGCGGGACATCCGGAGGTATGCTGAAGCTTTCTTT

v_call: TRBV4-2
j_call: TRBJ2-5
d_call: -
clone_size: -
cdr3_aa: CASSQDPTQETQYF
cdr3_nt: TGTGCCAGCAGCCAAGATCCCACCCAAGAGACCCAGTACTTC

v_call: TRBV2
j_call: TRBJ2-2
d_call: -
clone_size: -
cdr3_aa: CASSEGRSAEWYTGELFF
cdr3_nt: TGTGCCAGCAGTGAAGGTCGATCTGCAGAGTGGTACACCGGGGAGCTGTTTTTT

v_call: TRBV3-1/TRBV3-2
j_call: TRBJ2-2
d_call: -
clone_size: -
cdr3_aa: CASSATGTSGTGELFF
cdr3_nt: TGTGCCAGCAGCGCCACCGGGACATCTGGCACCGGGGAGCTGTTTTTT

v_call: TRBV14
j_call: TRBJ2-3
d_call: TRBD2
clone_size: -
cdr3_aa: CASSQDSGASTDTQYF
cdr3_nt: TGTGCCAGCAGCCAAGATAGCGGGGCCAGCACAGATACGCAGTATTTT

v_call: TRBV27
j_call: TRBJ2-3
d_call: -
clone_size: -
cdr3_aa: CASSLEGGDTQYF
cdr3_nt: TGTGCCAGCAGTTTAGAGGGGGGGGATACGCAGTATTTT

v_call: TRBV5-6
j_call: TRBJ2-4
d_call: TRBD1
clone_size: medium-sized
cdr3_aa: CASRAYRGKNIQYF
cdr3_nt: TGTGCCAGCCGGGCTTACAGGGGCAAAAACATTCAGTACTTC